This is a list of T cell receptor beta chains from one sample in a study of response to subunit inactivated influenza vaccine. TCRdb independently ran MiXCR on the RT-PCR reads; one entry per CDR3 protein. The table lists under 800,000 distinct CDR3 sequences, about 15% of them singletons. Material: PBMCs from blood, obtained approximately 15 days before vaccination. The receptors here all came from a man in his forties or fifties who received an inactivated influenza vaccine. Each CDR3 is given with its conserved first and last residue. D genes are given only for firm matches. Clone size is not always given. Where it is, it says once, few, many or a class for expanded clones.

V gene	J gene	D gene	clone size	CDR3 protein	CDR3 DNA
TRBV6-1	TRBJ2-2	.	.	CATGPLARRAGELFF	TGTGCCACCGGACCCCTAGCTCGACGCGCCGGGGAGCTGTTTTTT
TRBV20-1	TRBJ2-1	.	many	CSAYGPGSNEQFF	TGCAGTGCTTACGGCCCGGGGAGTAATGAGCAGTTCTTC
TRBV5-1	TRBJ1-5	.	few	CASSPRDGDQPQHF	TGCGCCAGCAGCCCGCGGGACGGTGATCAGCCCCAGCATTTT
TRBV30	TRBJ2-5	.	.	CAWSVLGETQYF	TGTGCCTGGAGTGTACTAGGAGAGACCCAGTACTTC
TRBV7-2	TRBJ1-2	.	.	CASRSGAGDGYTF	TGTGCCAGCAGGAGTGGGGCGGGGGATGGCTACACCTTC
TRBV11-2	TRBJ2-1	.	few	CASSMLQGNEQFF	TGTGCCAGCAGCATGCTACAGGGTAATGAGCAGTTCTTC
TRBV4-3	TRBJ2-4	.	few	CASSQDLVMGSVYF	.
TRBV5-6	TRBJ1-5	.	many	CASSGSGSLSNQPQHF	TGTGCCAGCAGCGGGTCCGGGAGCTTAAGCAATCAGCCCCAGCATTTT
TRBV15	TRBJ2-7	.	.	CATSRGEGYEQYF	TGTGCCACCAGCAGAGGAGAGGGCTACGAGCAGTACTTC
TRBV14	TRBJ2-7	.	few	CASSQDLSADEQYF	TGTGCCAGCAGCCAAGATTTAAGTGCTGACGAGCAGTACTTC
TRBV9	TRBJ2-1	TRBD1	few	CASSQRTGTGSNEQFF	TGTGCCAGCAGCCAAAGGACAGGGACTGGGTCCAATGAGCAGTTCTTC
TRBV30	TRBJ2-2	.	.	CAWSVLGKGELFF	TGTGCCTGGAGTGTATTGGGGAAGGGGGAGCTGTTTTTT
TRBV29-1	TRBJ1-1	.	.	CSVRLSEWSVAFF	TGCAGCGTTCGGTTGTCAGAATGGTCGGTGGCTTTCTTT
TRBV5-1	TRBJ2-7	.	few	CASSLDGQKTYEQYF	TGCGCCAGCAGCTTGGATGGCCAGAAAACCTACGAGCAGTACTTC
TRBV29-1	TRBJ1-1	.	many	CSVGQIEAFF	TGCAGCGTTGGACAGATAGAAGCTTTCTTT
TRBV4-3	TRBJ2-5	.	few	CASSQGTYRETQYF	TGCGCCAGCAGCCAAGGCACATACCGAGAGACCCAGTACTTC
TRBV19	TRBJ2-1	TRBD2	.	CASSARTLADTTYEQFF	TGTGCCAGTAGTGCCCGAACACTAGCGGACACGACATATGAGCAGTTCTTC
TRBV10-2	TRBJ2-1	.	.	CASSEGLNEQFF	TGCGCCAGCAGTGAAGGCCTTAATGAGCAGTTCTTC
TRBV5-6	TRBJ1-5	.	.	CASSGPSNQPQHF	TGTGCCAGCAGCGGGCCTAGCAATCAGCCCCAGCATTTT
TRBV12-3/TRBV12-4	TRBJ2-7	TRBD2	many	CASRISGTYEQYF	TGTGCCAGCAGAATCAGCGGGACTTACGAGCAGTACTTC
TRBV12-3/TRBV12-4	TRBJ2-6	.	.	CASKMTGANVLTF	TGTGCCAGCAAGATGACTGGGGCCAACGTCCTGACTTTC
TRBV20-1	TRBJ1-1	.	few	CSAIDQGLSTEAFF	TGCAGTGCTATAGACCAGGGGCTGAGCACTGAAGCTTTCTTT
TRBV3-1	TRBJ1-1	.	.	CASSQVSNTEAFF	TGTGCCAGCAGCCAAGTTAGTAACACTGAAGCTTTCTTT
TRBV4-1	TRBJ1-3	.	.	CASSQAPEGKSGNTIYF	TGCGCCAGCAGCCAAGCCCCGGAGGGAAAATCTGGAAACACCATATATTTT
TRBV7-2	TRBJ1-6	TRBD1	.	CASSRRQGSNSPLHF	TGTGCCAGCAGCCGACGACAGGGGTCTAATTCACCCCTCCACTTT
TRBV5-1	TRBJ2-2	.	many	CASSLDTTNTGELFF	TGCGCCAGCAGCTTGGACACGACGAACACCGGGGAGCTGTTTTTT
TRBV2	TRBJ1-1	.	.	CASSDGILNTEAFF	TGTGCCAGCAGTGACGGGATTCTGAACACTGAAGCTTTCTTT
TRBV29-1	TRBJ2-3	TRBD1	.	CSVETYGRDRETDTQYF	TGCAGCGTTGAAACATACGGACGGGACAGGGAGACAGATACGCAGTATTTT
TRBV7-2	TRBJ2-4	TRBD1	.	CAGSFRTGNIQYF	TGTGCCGGCAGCTTCCGGACAGGGAACATTCAGTACTTC
TRBV13	TRBJ2-4	TRBD1	once	CASNRPGTDKNIQYF	TGTGCCAGCAACCGACCCGGGACAGACAAAAACATTCAGTACTTC
TRBV28	TRBJ1-3	TRBD1	.	CASSWDSNSGNTIYF	TGTGCCAGCAGTTGGGACAGCAACTCTGGAAACACCATATATTTT
TRBV4-2	TRBJ2-3	TRBD2	.	CASSQADLAGGSTDTQYF	TGTGCCAGCAGCCAAGCAGATCTAGCGGGAGGGAGCACAGATACGCAGTATTTT
TRBV6-2/TRBV6-3	TRBJ2-5	.	few	CASTNRDTQETQYF	TGTGCCAGCACCAACCGGGACACCCAAGAGACCCAGTACTTC
TRBV6-1	TRBJ1-2	.	few	CASEVTVRMRGYTF	TGTGCCAGCGAGGTGACTGTCCGGATGAGGGGCTACACCTTC
TRBV4-3	TRBJ2-1	.	.	CASSQDGQHYNEQFF	TGCGCCAGCAGCCAAGATGGACAGCACTACAATGAGCAGTTCTTC
TRBV6-2/TRBV6-3	TRBJ1-5	.	few	CASSFQGMSNQPQHF	TGTGCCAGCAGTTTTCAGGGGATGAGCAATCAGCCCCAGCATTTT
TRBV7-7	TRBJ2-3	TRBD2	.	CASSLGGGPTDTQYF	TGTGCTAGCAGTCTTGGCGGGGGGCCCACAGATACGCAGTATTTT
TRBV5-1	TRBJ1-2	.	.	CASSLGALPNYGYTF	TGCGCCAGCAGCTTGGGGGCACTTCCTAACTATGGCTACACCTTC
TRBV28	TRBJ2-7	.	few	CASSSQPTAYEQYF	TGTGCCAGCAGTTCCCAGCCGACTGCCTACGAGCAGTACTTC
TRBV2	TRBJ2-1	.	.	CASSVSLGSHEQFF	TGTGCCAGCAGTGTAAGTTTAGGGAGCCATGAGCAGTTCTTC
TRBV5-1	TRBJ2-5	.	few	CASSLDAGSQETQYF	TGCGCCAGCAGCTTGGATGCAGGGAGCCAAGAGACCCAGTACTTC
TRBV27	TRBJ2-4	.	.	CASSLLGGNAYKNIQYF	TGTGCCAGCAGTTTATTAGGGGGAAACGCTTATAAAAACATTCAGTACTTC
TRBV2	TRBJ2-4	TRBD2	.	CASCPGTSGALAKNIQYF	TGTGCCAGCTGCCCCGGGACTAGCGGGGCTCTAGCCAAAAACATTCAGTACTTC
TRBV11-2	TRBJ2-3	.	.	CASSSWGAPVTDTQYF	TGTGCCAGCAGTTCTTGGGGGGCTCCGGTCACAGATACGCAGTATTTT
TRBV5-1	TRBJ1-6	.	few	CASSLSMGRNSPLHF	TGCGCCAGCAGCTTGAGTATGGGGAGGAATTCACCCCTCCACTTT
TRBV30	TRBJ1-6	TRBD1	few	CAWSVRWDREPPLHF	TGTGCCTGGAGTGTACGGTGGGACAGGGAACCACCCCTCCACTTT
TRBV20-1	TRBJ2-5	.	.	CSARPTGAETQYF	TGCAGTGCTAGGCCGACAGGCGCAGAGACCCAGTACTTC
TRBV25-1	TRBJ1-5	.	.	CASSEYGDNQPQHF	TGTGCCAGCAGTGAATATGGGGACAATCAGCCCCAGCATTTT
TRBV12-3/TRBV12-4	TRBJ1-3	.	many	CASSALRSGNTIYF	TGTGCCAGCAGTGCTTTGCGCTCTGGAAACACCATATATTTT
TRBV7-6	TRBJ2-7	.	.	CASSPRSGTYEQYF	TGTGCCAGCAGCCCAAGGTCGGGAACCTACGAGCAGTACTTC
TRBV9	TRBJ2-7	TRBD2	.	CASSVGLAEQGQYF	TGTGCCAGCAGCGTCGGACTAGCGGAGCAGGGGCAGTACTTC
TRBV19	TRBJ2-1	TRBD2	.	CASQIGGGSSYNEQFF	TGTGCCAGTCAGATAGGAGGCGGGAGCTCCTACAATGAGCAGTTCTTC
TRBV6-1	TRBJ1-3	.	few	CASSVSQLLTSGNTIYF	TGTGCCAGCAGCGTCTCCCAGCTCCTCACGAGCGGAAACACCATATATTTT
TRBV12-3/TRBV12-4	TRBJ2-1	.	.	CASTGGAGGSDEQFF	TGTGCCAGTACAGGGGGCGCGGGAGGATCTGATGAGCAGTTCTTC
TRBV6-2/TRBV6-3	TRBJ1-2	.	few	CASSYDIATNYGYTF	TGTGCCAGCAGTTACGACATCGCCACAAACTATGGCTACACCTTC
TRBV7-2	TRBJ1-6	.	few	CASSLGTGTKSPLHF	TGTGCCAGCAGCTTAGGAACAGGGACTAAATCACCCCTCCACTTT
TRBV25-1	TRBJ2-1	TRBD2	few	CASEYPSGSGRYNEQFF	TGTGCCAGTGAATACCCTAGCGGGAGCGGGAGGTACAATGAGCAGTTCTTC
TRBV7-9	TRBJ2-7	TRBD2	.	CASSVAGGLSYEQYF	TGTGCCAGCAGCGTAGCGGGAGGCCTCTCGTACGAGCAGTACTTC